The source of this T cell receptor beta chain is a study of response to subunit inactivated influenza vaccine. Study-level results: New T cells are recruited in small numbers by each seasonal influenza vaccination, according to the authors' suggestion.

Regarding this clonotype: Its antigen is unknown. Its ends do not fully match the called genes, so a read error is possible.

This CDR3 is 15 amino acids long. Germline V CDR1 and CDR2: KGHDR, SFDVKD. A single record per CDR3 protein comes from TCRdb applying MiXCR to the RT-PCR reads. The sample records 400,000 to 650,000 distinct CDR3 sequences, roughly 7.9% being singletons. The sample consisted of PBMCs from blood, taken roughly 24 months after vaccination. The chain is built from TRBV24-1 and TRBJ2-3, with TRBD1 matching over 7 bases. The receptor was derived from a man in his fifties or sixties who received an inactivated influenza vaccine. CDR3 nucleotides: TGTGCCACCGGTGACTGGACAGGCCGCGAAGATACGCAGTATTTT. Encoded protein: CATGDWTGREDTQYF.